Listed below are T cell receptor beta chains from one sample, sequenced in a study of T cells in Graves' hyperthyroidism and ophthalmopathy. Each CDR3 protein gets one entry after TCRdb re-called the multiplex PCR reads with MiXCR. This table holds hundreds of thousands of distinct CDR3 sequences, about 20% found once. What was sequenced was blood. The receptors derive from a man aged 30-40 years with Graves' ophthalmopathy. Both conserved end residues are part of each CDR3. Fields, in order: D gene, clone size, J gene, V gene, CDR3 protein, CDR3 DNA. A D gene is named only where the DNA matches it firmly. Clone size is stated in some rows and not others, as once, few, many or a class when expanded.

D gene: .; clone size: many; J gene: TRBJ2-7; V gene: TRBV30; CDR3 protein: CAWRVGYEQYF; CDR3 DNA: TGTGCCTGGAGGGTGGGCTACGAGCAGTACTTC
D gene: .; clone size: .; J gene: TRBJ1-5; V gene: TRBV2; CDR3 protein: CASRKVAQPQHF; CDR3 DNA: TGTGCCAGCAGAAAAGTAGCGCAGCCCCAGCATTTT
D gene: .; clone size: few; J gene: TRBJ2-7; V gene: TRBV15; CDR3 protein: CATSRAPTEVYEQYF; CDR3 DNA: TGTGCCACCAGCAGAGCCCCGACAGAGGTCTACGAGCAGTACTTC
D gene: TRBD1; clone size: many; J gene: TRBJ1-4; V gene: TRBV28; CDR3 protein: CASSSRGAATNEKLFF; CDR3 DNA: TGTGCCAGCAGTTCCAGGGGGGCGGCAACTAATGAAAAACTGTTTTTT
D gene: .; clone size: few; J gene: TRBJ1-4; V gene: TRBV11-2; CDR3 protein: CASSFLGRETKLFF; CDR3 DNA: TGTGCCAGCAGCTTCCTCGGACGGGAGACAAAACTGTTTTTT
D gene: TRBD1; clone size: few; J gene: TRBJ1-3; V gene: TRBV3-1; CDR3 protein: CASSQDDRDGNTIYF; CDR3 DNA: TGTGCCAGCAGCCAAGATGACAGGGATGGAAACACCATATATTTT
D gene: TRBD2; clone size: .; J gene: TRBJ2-7; V gene: TRBV5-1; CDR3 protein: CASSYTSGTDEQYF; CDR3 DNA: TGCGCCAGCAGTTATACTAGCGGGACCGACGAGCAGTACTTC
D gene: TRBD2; clone size: .; J gene: TRBJ2-7; V gene: TRBV12-3/TRBV12-4; CDR3 protein: CASSSISGRTTYEQYF; CDR3 DNA: TGTGCCAGCAGTTCGATTAGCGGGAGGACGACCTACGAGCAGTACTTC
D gene: .; clone size: few; J gene: TRBJ1-1; V gene: TRBV20-1; CDR3 protein: CSAVNWRETEAFF; CDR3 DNA: TGCAGTGCTGTTAATTGGAGGGAAACTGAAGCTTTCTTT
D gene: .; clone size: few; J gene: TRBJ2-1; V gene: TRBV5-1; CDR3 protein: CASSLGGLASYNEQFF; CDR3 DNA: TGCGCCAGCAGCTTGGGCGGGCTAGCCTCCTACAATGAGCAGTTCTTC
D gene: .; clone size: few; J gene: TRBJ1-4; V gene: TRBV7-2; CDR3 protein: CASSFGTRGEKLFF; CDR3 DNA: TGTGCCAGCAGCTTCGGGACTAGGGGTGAAAAACTGTTTTTT
D gene: .; clone size: .; J gene: TRBJ2-5; V gene: TRBV5-8; CDR3 protein: CASSLGPVRETQYF; CDR3 DNA: TGTGCCAGCAGCTTAGGTCCGGTGCGAGAGACCCAGTACTTC
D gene: .; clone size: many; J gene: TRBJ1-1; V gene: TRBV5-1; CDR3 protein: CASRQTAEAFF; CDR3 DNA: TGCGCCAGCAGACAGACCGCTGAAGCTTTCTTT
D gene: .; clone size: .; J gene: TRBJ2-1; V gene: TRBV2; CDR3 protein: CASSVSETYNEQFF; CDR3 DNA: TGTGCCAGCAGTGTCTCGGAGACCTACAATGAGCAGTTCTTC
D gene: TRBD1; clone size: .; J gene: TRBJ2-3; V gene: TRBV18; CDR3 protein: CASSIRTGDRQYF; CDR3 DNA: TGTGCCAGCTCAATCCGGACAGGGGACAGGCAGTATTTT
D gene: .; clone size: .; J gene: TRBJ2-1; V gene: TRBV20-1; CDR3 protein: CSASDAVWRYNEQFF; CDR3 DNA: TGCAGTGCTAGCGATGCCGTTTGGAGATACAATGAGCAGTTCTTC
D gene: TRBD1; clone size: .; J gene: TRBJ1-4; V gene: TRBV15; CDR3 protein: CATGTGDLVNEKLFF; CDR3 DNA: TGTGCCACCGGGACAGGGGATCTGGTTAATGAAAAACTGTTTTTT
D gene: TRBD1; clone size: many; J gene: TRBJ2-5; V gene: TRBV11-3; CDR3 protein: CASSSGQGETQYF; CDR3 DNA: TGTGCCAGCAGCTCGGGACAGGGGGAGACCCAGTACTTC
D gene: TRBD1; clone size: .; J gene: TRBJ1-5; V gene: TRBV20-1; CDR3 protein: CSARPGTANQPQHF; CDR3 DNA: TGCAGTGCTAGACCTGGGACAGCAAATCAGCCCCAGCATTTT
D gene: .; clone size: .; J gene: TRBJ1-1; V gene: TRBV20-1; CDR3 protein: CSARGGSNTEAFF; CDR3 DNA: TGCAGTGCTAGAGGGGGGAGTAACACTGAAGCTTTCTTT
D gene: TRBD2; clone size: .; J gene: TRBJ2-1; V gene: TRBV4-1; CDR3 protein: CASSQLPSGSYNEQFF; CDR3 DNA: TGCGCCAGCAGCCAATTACCTAGCGGGAGCTACAATGAGCAGTTCTTC
D gene: .; clone size: few; J gene: TRBJ1-1; V gene: TRBV7-9; CDR3 protein: CASSLDGAEAFF; CDR3 DNA: TGTGCCAGCAGCTTAGACGGAGCTGAAGCTTTCTTT
D gene: .; clone size: .; J gene: TRBJ2-7; V gene: TRBV10-1; CDR3 protein: CASSAGQYYEQYF; CDR3 DNA: TGCGCCAGCAGCGCAGGACAGTACTACGAGCAGTACTTC
D gene: .; clone size: .; J gene: TRBJ1-1; V gene: TRBV9; CDR3 protein: CASSVGRGTEAFF; CDR3 DNA: TGTGCCAGCAGCGTAGGTCGGGGGACTGAAGCTTTCTTT
D gene: TRBD2; clone size: .; J gene: TRBJ2-2; V gene: TRBV28; CDR3 protein: CASRKAGGGPGELFF; CDR3 DNA: TGTGCCAGCAGGAAAGCGGGAGGGGGGCCCGGGGAGCTGTTTTTT
D gene: TRBD2; clone size: .; J gene: TRBJ2-7; V gene: TRBV7-9; CDR3 protein: CASSLASGSFYEQYF; CDR3 DNA: TGTGCCAGCAGCTTAGCAAGCGGGAGCTTCTACGAGCAGTACTTC
D gene: .; clone size: many; J gene: TRBJ2-1; V gene: TRBV7-3; CDR3 protein: CASSLSGTSYNEQFF; CDR3 DNA: TGTGCCAGCAGCTTAAGCGGGACAAGCTACAATGAGCAGTTCTTC
D gene: .; clone size: many; J gene: TRBJ1-2; V gene: TRBV30; CDR3 protein: CAWSPDIWALTF; CDR3 DNA: TGTGCCTGGAGCCCGGACATCTGGGCGCTCACCTTC
D gene: .; clone size: .; J gene: TRBJ1-2; V gene: TRBV5-6; CDR3 protein: CASSLTDGGYTF; CDR3 DNA: TGTGCCAGCAGCTTGACCGACGGAGGCTACACCTTC
D gene: .; clone size: few; J gene: TRBJ2-3; V gene: TRBV10-3; CDR3 protein: CAISEGLKEVDTQYF; CDR3 DNA: TGTGCCATCAGTGAAGGGCTCAAAGAGGTTGATACGCAGTATTTT
D gene: .; clone size: .; J gene: TRBJ1-2; V gene: TRBV20-1; CDR3 protein: CSAGRQVDGYTF; CDR3 DNA: TGCAGTGCTGGAAGACAGGTGGATGGCTACACCTTC
D gene: TRBD1; clone size: .; J gene: TRBJ1-1; V gene: TRBV5-1; CDR3 protein: CASSFRDRDFEAFF; CDR3 DNA: TGCGCCAGCAGCTTCCGGGACAGGGATTTTGAAGCTTTCTTT
D gene: TRBD1; clone size: many; J gene: TRBJ2-3; V gene: TRBV6-2/TRBV6-3; CDR3 protein: CASNTGTGHTDTQYF; CDR3 DNA: TGTGCCAGCAACACCGGGACAGGGCACACAGATACGCAGTATTTT
D gene: .; clone size: .; J gene: TRBJ2-1; V gene: TRBV7-2; CDR3 protein: CASSLGPYSYNEQFF; CDR3 DNA: TGTGCCAGCAGCTTAGGACCTTACTCCTACAATGAGCAGTTCTTC
D gene: .; clone size: few; J gene: TRBJ1-5; V gene: TRBV6-1; CDR3 protein: CASSYGGGLGQPQHF; CDR3 DNA: TGTGCCAGCAGTTATGGTGGTGGATTGGGTCAGCCCCAGCATTTT
D gene: .; clone size: few; J gene: TRBJ1-1; V gene: TRBV5-1; CDR3 protein: CASSPRMGNTEAFF; CDR3 DNA: TGCGCCAGCAGCCCCAGGATGGGGAACACTGAAGCTTTCTTT
D gene: .; clone size: many; J gene: TRBJ1-2; V gene: TRBV6-1; CDR3 protein: CASSRTGISYGYTF; CDR3 DNA: TGTGCCAGCAGTCGCACAGGGATTAGCTATGGCTACACCTTC
D gene: .; clone size: few; J gene: TRBJ2-1; V gene: TRBV9; CDR3 protein: CASSEAVFREQFF; CDR3 DNA: TGTGCCAGCAGCGAAGCTGTCTTCCGTGAGCAGTTCTTC
D gene: .; clone size: .; J gene: TRBJ2-5; V gene: TRBV6-1; CDR3 protein: CASSPDSSLETQYF; CDR3 DNA: TGTGCCAGCAGCCCGGACAGTAGTTTGGAGACCCAGTACTTC
D gene: .; clone size: .; J gene: TRBJ1-6; V gene: TRBV10-3; CDR3 protein: CAISGTVSPNSPLHF; CDR3 DNA: TGTGCCATCAGTGGGACAGTAAGCCCAAATTCACCCCTCCACTTT
D gene: .; clone size: few; J gene: TRBJ2-1; V gene: TRBV5-1; CDR3 protein: CASGLAKPFWVISYNEQFF; CDR3 DNA: TGCGCCAGCGGCTTGGCCAAGCCATTCTGGGTAATCTCCTACAATGAGCAGTTCTTC
D gene: .; clone size: .; J gene: TRBJ1-1; V gene: TRBV27; CDR3 protein: CASTGGLDAEAFF; CDR3 DNA: TGTGCCAGCACTGGGGGCCTGGACGCTGAAGCTTTCTTT